This TCR beta chain was recorded in a study of cytomegalovirus exposure and HLA in healthy donors. Study background: Membership in the Caucasian-associated ancestry cluster was found for 81% of around 380 genotyped donors.

The study ran its PCR with 60 Vbeta and 13 Jbeta primers. Sequencing used immunoSEQ multiplex PCR; TCRdb keeps in-frame clones, though not all of them. This sample yields some 130,000 clones, of which approximately 71% are seen a single time; approximately 2% belongs to the top ten. The CDR3 consists of 14 residues. CDR1 is SGHRS, CDR2 YFSETQ, per germline. J was trimmed by 8 bases and V by 0 bases; bases with no gene match: 5. The sample holds a few counts of this clone. Antigen unknown. Study results and caveats: Most TCR sequences proved rare, with some public TCRs found in many donors. Later on, a genetic analysis was performed. It linked a missense variant in DCLRE1C with V- and J-gene trimming of TCR beta.

The V and J genes are TRBV5-1 and TRBJ1-2; 9 bases match TRBD1. The sequenced sample was PBMCs. The receptor's source is a man aged 25-40 years in good health and CMV-seronegative. CDR3 DNA sequence: TGCGCCAGCAGCTTGGAGGGGACAGGGAAAGGCTACACCTTC. Amino acids: CASSLEGTGKGYTF.